The rows below give T cell receptor beta chains drawn from one sample of a study of blood T cell repertoires in COVID-19. Sequenced by immunoSEQ multiplex PCR; TCRdb stores in-frame clones only, minus some. The sample has approximately 180,000 clones, about 90% seen once. Sequencing was done on a sample of PBMCs or T cells enriched from blood (not recorded which). The receptors were gathered from a human donor with acute COVID-19. The donor label of this sample is uncertain. The conserved cysteine and the conserved F or W are not part of the CDR3 here. Rows may omit the clone size; those that give it use once, few, many or a size class.

J: TRBJ1-5
size: .
V: TRBV10-3
CDR3: AISEASSNQPQH

J: TRBJ1-6
size: .
V: TRBV9
CDR3: ASSVTGIPNSPLH

J: TRBJ2-5
size: .
V: TRBV12-5
CDR3: ASGAPGTGIQETQY

J: TRBJ1-2
size: .
V: TRBV18
CDR3: ASSPTREWANYGYT

J: TRBJ1-3
size: .
V: TRBV18
CDR3: ASSPTTGTGNTIY

J: TRBJ1-1
size: .
V: TRBV4-1
CDR3: ASSQEGGWGQAF

J: TRBJ2-7
size: .
V: TRBV7-9
CDR3: ASSLAWRGSSSTRQY

J: TRBJ1-6
size: .
V: TRBV19
CDR3: ASSWDREPLH

J: TRBJ2-1
size: .
V: TRBV9
CDR3: ASSIGTGYEGEQF

J: TRBJ1-1
size: .
V: TRBV27
CDR3: ASSLTGTGFNTEAF

J: TRBJ1-2
size: few
V: TRBV24-1
CDR3: ATSDLGRGTDGYT

J: TRBJ2-3
size: .
V: TRBV6-1
CDR3: ASSEEDSLYTQY

J: TRBJ1-1
size: .
V: TRBV6-4
CDR3: ASSTQGMDTEAF

J: TRBJ2-5
size: .
V: TRBV6-5
CDR3: ASRAGGRETQY

J: TRBJ1-5
size: few
V: TRBV4-1
CDR3: ASSQELRGRPQH

J: TRBJ1-4
size: .
V: TRBV3-1/TRBV3-2
CDR3: ASSERTGGTNEKLF

J: TRBJ2-3
size: .
V: TRBV7-3
CDR3: ASSLSLPGDTQY

J: TRBJ2-2
size: .
V: TRBV11-1
CDR3: ASTTGLLSTGELF

J: TRBJ2-1
size: .
V: TRBV30
CDR3: AWSGLAGGYEQF

J: TRBJ2-7
size: .
V: TRBV5-1
CDR3: ASSLDSGGTPYEQY

J: TRBJ2-5
size: once
V: TRBV7-7
CDR3: ASSSQGPGTQETQY

J: TRBJ1-2
size: .
V: TRBV14
CDR3: ASSQLRGYGYT

J: TRBJ1-3
size: few
V: TRBV9
CDR3: ASSARTAGNTIY

J: TRBJ1-5
size: .
V: TRBV18
CDR3: ASSPPGGRDQPQH

J: TRBJ2-1
size: .
V: TRBV5-1
CDR3: ASSLPDTGEQF

J: TRBJ1-5
size: .
V: TRBV27
CDR3: ASSVAGRNQPQH

J: TRBJ2-7
size: .
V: TRBV5-4
CDR3: ASSLALNPNEQY

J: TRBJ1-1
size: .
V: TRBV5-1
CDR3: ASRDDGSNRGAEAF

J: TRBJ2-7
size: .
V: TRBV7-2
CDR3: ASSLDARGYEQY

J: TRBJ2-5
size: .
V: TRBV30
CDR3: AWARGVRETQY

J: TRBJ1-2
size: .
V: TRBV6-2/TRBV6-3
CDR3: ASSSHRVEWDYGYT

J: TRBJ2-3
size: .
V: TRBV6-5
CDR3: ASSYSLAGTDTQY

J: TRBJ2-2
size: .
V: TRBV11-2
CDR3: ASSLWTASNTGELF

J: TRBJ2-7
size: .
V: TRBV12-5
CDR3: ASGSGQGSSYEQY

J: TRBJ2-7
size: .
V: TRBV5-6
CDR3: ASSPGGINYEQY

J: TRBJ1-3
size: .
V: TRBV5-1
CDR3: ASSKGDRGSGNTIY

J: TRBJ2-7
size: .
V: TRBV4-3
CDR3: ASSRDRFYEQY